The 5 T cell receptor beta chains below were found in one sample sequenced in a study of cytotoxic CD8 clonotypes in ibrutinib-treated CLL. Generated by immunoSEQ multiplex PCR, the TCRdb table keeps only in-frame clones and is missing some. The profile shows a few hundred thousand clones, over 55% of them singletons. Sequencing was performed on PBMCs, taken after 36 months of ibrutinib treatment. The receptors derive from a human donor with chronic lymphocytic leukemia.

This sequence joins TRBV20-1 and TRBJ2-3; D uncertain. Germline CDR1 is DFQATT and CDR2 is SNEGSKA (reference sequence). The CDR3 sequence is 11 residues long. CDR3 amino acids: CTGVRTDTQYF. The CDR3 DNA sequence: TGCACTGGGGTGAGAACGGATACGCAGTATTTT.

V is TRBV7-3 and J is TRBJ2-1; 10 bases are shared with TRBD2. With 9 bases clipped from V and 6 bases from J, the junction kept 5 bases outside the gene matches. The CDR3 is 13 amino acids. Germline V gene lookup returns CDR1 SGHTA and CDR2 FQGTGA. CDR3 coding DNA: TGTGCCAGTGGGAGCGGGAGGGCCAATGAGCAGTTCTTC. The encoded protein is CASGSGRANEQFF.

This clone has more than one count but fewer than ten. The CDR3: CASSLQGANTEAFF. The CDR3 nucleotides are TGTGCCAGCAGCTTACAGGGGGCGAACACTGAAGCTTTCTTT. This chain links TRBV5-6 with TRBJ1-1; TRBD1 agrees at 9 bases. In germline, CDR1 is SGHDT, CDR2 YYEEEE. The V and J ends lost 2 bases and 1 base, in that order; junction bases with no gene match: 0. The CDR3 covers 14 residues.

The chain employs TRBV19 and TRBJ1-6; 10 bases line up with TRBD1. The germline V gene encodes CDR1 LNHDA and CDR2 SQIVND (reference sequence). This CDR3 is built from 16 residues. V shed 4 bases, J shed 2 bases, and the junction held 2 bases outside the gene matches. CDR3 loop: CASSKGQGTYNSPLHF. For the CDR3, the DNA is TGTGCCAGTAGTAAGGGACAGGGGACCTATAATTCACCCCTCCACTTT.

The CDR3: CASSYSAGSGELFF. The CDR3 DNA reads TGTGCCAGCAGTTACTCGGCGGGCTCCGGGGAGCTGTTTTTT. This chain links TRBV6-5 with TRBJ2-2, with a weak D call TRBD2 (5 bases). Between the trimmed V and J ends, which lost 0 bases and 6 bases, there was a span of 8 bases. The CDR3 contains 14 residues. Germline values: CDR1 MNHEY, CDR2 SVGAGI.